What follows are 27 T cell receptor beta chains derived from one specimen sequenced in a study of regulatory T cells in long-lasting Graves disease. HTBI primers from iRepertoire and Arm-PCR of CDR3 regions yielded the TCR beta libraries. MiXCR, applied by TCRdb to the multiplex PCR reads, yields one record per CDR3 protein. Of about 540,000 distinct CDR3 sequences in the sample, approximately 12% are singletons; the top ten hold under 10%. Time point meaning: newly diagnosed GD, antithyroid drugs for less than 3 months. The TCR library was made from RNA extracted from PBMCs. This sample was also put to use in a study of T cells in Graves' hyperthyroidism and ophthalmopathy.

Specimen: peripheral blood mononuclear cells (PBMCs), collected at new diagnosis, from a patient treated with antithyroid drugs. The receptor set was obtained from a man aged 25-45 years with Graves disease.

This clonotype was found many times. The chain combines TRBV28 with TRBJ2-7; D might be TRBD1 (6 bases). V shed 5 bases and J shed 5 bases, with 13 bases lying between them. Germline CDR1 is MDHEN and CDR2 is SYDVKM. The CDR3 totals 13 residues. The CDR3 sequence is CASSLTGPNEQYF. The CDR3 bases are TGTGCCAGCAGTCTGACAGGTCCGAACGAGCAGTACTTC.

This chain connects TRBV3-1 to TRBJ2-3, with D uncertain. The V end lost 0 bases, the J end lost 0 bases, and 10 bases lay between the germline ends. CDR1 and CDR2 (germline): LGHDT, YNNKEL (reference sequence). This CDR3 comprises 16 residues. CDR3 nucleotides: TGTGCCAGCAGCCAAGATTTTGGAGCTAGCACAGATACGCAGTATTTT. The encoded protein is CASSQDFGASTDTQYF.

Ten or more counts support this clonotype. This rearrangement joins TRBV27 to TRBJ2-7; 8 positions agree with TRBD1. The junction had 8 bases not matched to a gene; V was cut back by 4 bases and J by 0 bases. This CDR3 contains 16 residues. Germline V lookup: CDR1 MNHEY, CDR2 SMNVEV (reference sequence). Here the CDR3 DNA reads TGTGCCAGCAGTTCGACGGACAGGGCAAGCTCCTACGAGCAGTACTTC. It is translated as CASSSTDRASSYEQYF.

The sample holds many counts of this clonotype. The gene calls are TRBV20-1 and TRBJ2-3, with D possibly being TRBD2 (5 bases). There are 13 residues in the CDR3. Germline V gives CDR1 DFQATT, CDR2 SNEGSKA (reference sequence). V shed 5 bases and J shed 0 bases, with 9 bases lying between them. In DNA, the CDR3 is TGCAGTGCTCCGCGAGGGAGCACAGATACGCAGTATTTT. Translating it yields CSAPRGSTDTQYF.

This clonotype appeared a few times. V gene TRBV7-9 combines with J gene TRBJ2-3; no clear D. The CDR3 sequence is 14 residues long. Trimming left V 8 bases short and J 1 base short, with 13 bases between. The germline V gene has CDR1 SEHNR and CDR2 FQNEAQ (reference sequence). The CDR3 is CASRSGSGTDTQYF. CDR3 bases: TGTGCCAGCCGGAGTGGTAGTGGCACAGATACGCAGTATTTT.

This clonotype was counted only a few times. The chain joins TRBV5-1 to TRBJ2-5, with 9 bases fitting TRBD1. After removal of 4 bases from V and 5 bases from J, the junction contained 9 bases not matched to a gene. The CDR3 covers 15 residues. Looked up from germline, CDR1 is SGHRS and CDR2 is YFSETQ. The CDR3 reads CASSLTGTGKETQYF. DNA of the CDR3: TGCGCCAGCAGCCTTACCGGGACAGGGAAGGAGACCCAGTACTTC. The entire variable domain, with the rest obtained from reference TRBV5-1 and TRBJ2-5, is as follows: KAGVTQTPRYLIKTRGQQVTLSCSPISGHRSVSWYQQTPGQGLQFLFEYFSETQRNKGNFPGRFSGRQFSNSRSEMNVSTLELGDSALYLCASSLTGTGKETQYFGPGTRLLVL.

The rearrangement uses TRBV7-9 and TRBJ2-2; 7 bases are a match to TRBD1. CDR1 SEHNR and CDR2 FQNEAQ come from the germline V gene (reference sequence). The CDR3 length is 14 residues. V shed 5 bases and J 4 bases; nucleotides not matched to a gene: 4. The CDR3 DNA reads TGTGCCAGCAGCCCGCAGGGGGTCACCGGGGAGCTGTTTTTT. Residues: CASSPQGVTGELFF.

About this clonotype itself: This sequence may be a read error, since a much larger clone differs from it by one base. This chain's CDR3 is CATSERAHTGKLFF. In DNA form, the CDR3 reads TGTGCCACCAGTGAAAGGGCCCACACCGGGAAGCTGTTTTTT. The rearrangement links TRBV24-1 to TRBJ2-2, with TRBD2 as a possible D gene (5 bases). This CDR3 spans 14 amino acids. Germline loops: CDR1 KGHDR, CDR2 SFDVKD.

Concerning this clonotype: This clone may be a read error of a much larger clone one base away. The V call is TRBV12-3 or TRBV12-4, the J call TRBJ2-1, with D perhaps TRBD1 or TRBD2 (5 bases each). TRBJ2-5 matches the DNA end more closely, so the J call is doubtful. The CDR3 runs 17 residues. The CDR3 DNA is TGTGCCAGCAGTGTAGCGCTAAGACAGTTGGGTCGAGAGACCCAGTACTTC. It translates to CASSVALRQLGRETQYF.

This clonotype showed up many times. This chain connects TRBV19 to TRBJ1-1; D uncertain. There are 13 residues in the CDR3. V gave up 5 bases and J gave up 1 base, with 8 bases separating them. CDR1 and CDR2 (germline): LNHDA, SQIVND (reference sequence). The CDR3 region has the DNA TGTGCCAGTAGTGTCAGATCGAACACTGAAGCTTTCTTT. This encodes CASSVRSNTEAFF.

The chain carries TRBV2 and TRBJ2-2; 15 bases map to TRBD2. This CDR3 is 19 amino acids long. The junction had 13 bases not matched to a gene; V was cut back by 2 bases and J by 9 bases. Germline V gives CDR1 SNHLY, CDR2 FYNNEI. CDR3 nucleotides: TGTGCCAGCAGTGAAATCCCGATTGGACTAGCGGGAGGGCCCCGGGAGCTGTTTTTT. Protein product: CASSEIPIGLAGGPRELFF.

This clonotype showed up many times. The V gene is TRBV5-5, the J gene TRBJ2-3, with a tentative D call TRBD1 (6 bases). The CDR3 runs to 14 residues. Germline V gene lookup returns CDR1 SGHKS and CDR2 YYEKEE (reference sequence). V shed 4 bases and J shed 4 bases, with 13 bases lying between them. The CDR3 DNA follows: TGTGCCAGCAGCCAGGTCCCAGGGGCAGATACGCAGTATTTT. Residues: CASSQVPGADTQYF.

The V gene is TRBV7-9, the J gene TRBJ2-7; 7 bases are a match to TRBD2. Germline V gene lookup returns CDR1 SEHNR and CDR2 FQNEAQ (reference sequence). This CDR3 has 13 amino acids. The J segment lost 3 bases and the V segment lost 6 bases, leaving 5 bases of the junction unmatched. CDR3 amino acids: CASSLAEHYEQYF. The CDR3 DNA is TGTGCCAGCAGTCTAGCGGAGCACTACGAGCAGTACTTC.

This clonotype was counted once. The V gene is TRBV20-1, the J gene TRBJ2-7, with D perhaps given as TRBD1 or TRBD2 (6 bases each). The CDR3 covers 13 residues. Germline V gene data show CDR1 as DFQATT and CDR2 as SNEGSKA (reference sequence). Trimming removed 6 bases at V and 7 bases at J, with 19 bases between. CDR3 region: CSAIDRRAGEQYF. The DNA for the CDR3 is TGCAGTGCAATCGACAGGAGGGCGGGGGAGCAGTACTTC.

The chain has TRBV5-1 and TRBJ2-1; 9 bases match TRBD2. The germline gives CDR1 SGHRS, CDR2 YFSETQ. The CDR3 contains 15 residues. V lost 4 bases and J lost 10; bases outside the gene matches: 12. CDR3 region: CASSPPLRGGDEQFF. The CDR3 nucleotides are TGCGCCAGCAGCCCCCCCTTGCGGGGGGGGGACGAGCAGTTCTTC.

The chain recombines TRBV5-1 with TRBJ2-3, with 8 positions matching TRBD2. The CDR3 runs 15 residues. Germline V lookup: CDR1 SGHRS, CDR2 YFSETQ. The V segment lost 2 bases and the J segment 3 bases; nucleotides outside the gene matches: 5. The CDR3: CASSFEAGVTDTQYF. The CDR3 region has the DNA TGCGCCAGCAGCTTCGAAGCGGGAGTGACAGATACGCAGTATTTT. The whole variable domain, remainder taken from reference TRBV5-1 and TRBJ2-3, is KAGVTQTPRYLIKTRGQQVTLSCSPISGHRSVSWYQQTPGQGLQFLFEYFSETQRNKGNFPGRFSGRQFSNSRSEMNVSTLELGDSALYLCASSFEAGVTDTQYFGPGTRLTVL.

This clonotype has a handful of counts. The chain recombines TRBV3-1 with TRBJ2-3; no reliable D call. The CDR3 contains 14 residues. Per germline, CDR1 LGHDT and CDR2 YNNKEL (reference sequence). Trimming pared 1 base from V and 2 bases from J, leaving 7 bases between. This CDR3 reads CASSQVVTTDTQYF. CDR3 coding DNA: TGTGCCAGCAGCCAAGTCGTTACCACAGATACGCAGTATTTT.

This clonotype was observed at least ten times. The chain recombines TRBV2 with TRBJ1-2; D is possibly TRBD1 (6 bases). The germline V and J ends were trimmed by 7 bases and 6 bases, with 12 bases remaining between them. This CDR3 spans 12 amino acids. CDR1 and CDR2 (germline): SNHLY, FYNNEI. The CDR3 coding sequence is TGTGCCAGCAAGCGGACAGCGGATGGCTACACCTTC. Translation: CASKRTADGYTF.

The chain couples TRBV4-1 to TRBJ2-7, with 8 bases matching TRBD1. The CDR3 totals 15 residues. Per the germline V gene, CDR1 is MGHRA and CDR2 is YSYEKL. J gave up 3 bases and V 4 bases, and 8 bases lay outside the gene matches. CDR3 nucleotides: TGCGCCAGCAGCCCATCCGGGACAGGCTTCTACGAGCAGTACTTC. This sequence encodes CASSPSGTGFYEQYF.

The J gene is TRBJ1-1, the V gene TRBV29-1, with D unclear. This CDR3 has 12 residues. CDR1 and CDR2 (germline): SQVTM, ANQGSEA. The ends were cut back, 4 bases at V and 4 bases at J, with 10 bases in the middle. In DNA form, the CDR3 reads TGCAGCGTTGGTTTGTCTGGCACTGAAGCTTTCTTT. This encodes CSVGLSGTEAFF.

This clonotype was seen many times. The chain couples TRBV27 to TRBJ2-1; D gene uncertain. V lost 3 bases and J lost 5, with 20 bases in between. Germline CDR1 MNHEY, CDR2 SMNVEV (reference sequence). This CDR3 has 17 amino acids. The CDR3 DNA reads TGTGCCAGCAGTTTTGATGGGTCGCTCCGCCCGGACAATGAGCAGTTCTTC. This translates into CASSFDGSLRPDNEQFF.

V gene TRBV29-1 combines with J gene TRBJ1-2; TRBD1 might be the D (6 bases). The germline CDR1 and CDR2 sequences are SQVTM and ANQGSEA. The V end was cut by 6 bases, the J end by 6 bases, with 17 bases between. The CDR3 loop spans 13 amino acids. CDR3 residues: CSVTPQGSHGYTF. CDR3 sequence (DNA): TGCAGCGTCACCCCCCAGGGGTCCCATGGCTACACCTTC.

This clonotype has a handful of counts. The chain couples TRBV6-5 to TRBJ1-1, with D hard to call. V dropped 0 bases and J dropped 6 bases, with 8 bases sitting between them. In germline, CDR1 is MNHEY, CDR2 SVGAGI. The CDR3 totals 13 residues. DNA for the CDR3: TGTGCCAGCAGTTACTCAGGTAGACCTGAAGCTTTCTTT. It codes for CASSYSGRPEAFF.

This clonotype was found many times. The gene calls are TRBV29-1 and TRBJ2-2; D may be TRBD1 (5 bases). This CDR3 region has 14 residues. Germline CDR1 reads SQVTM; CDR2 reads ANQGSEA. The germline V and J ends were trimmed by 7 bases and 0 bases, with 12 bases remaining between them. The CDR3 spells CSGATVANTGELFF. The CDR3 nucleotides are TGCAGCGGGGCGACAGTCGCGAACACCGGGGAGCTGTTTTTT.

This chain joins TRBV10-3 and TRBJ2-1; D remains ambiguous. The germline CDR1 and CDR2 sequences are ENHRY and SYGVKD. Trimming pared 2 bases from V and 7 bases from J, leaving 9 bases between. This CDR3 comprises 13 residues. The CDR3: CAISEAPYNEQFF. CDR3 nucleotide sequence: TGTGCCATCAGTGAGGCCCCTTATAATGAGCAGTTCTTC.

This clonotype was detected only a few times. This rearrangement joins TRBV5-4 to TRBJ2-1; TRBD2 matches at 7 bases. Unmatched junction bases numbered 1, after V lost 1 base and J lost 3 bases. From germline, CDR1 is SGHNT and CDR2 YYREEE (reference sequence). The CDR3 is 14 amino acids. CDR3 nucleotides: TGTGCCAGCAGCTTGCAGCGGGACTACAATGAGCAGTTCTTC. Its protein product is CASSLQRDYNEQFF.

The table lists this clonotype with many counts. The CDR3 bases are TGTGCCAGCAGCCCCAGGGCCCCCGGACTAGGGCGGGGATACAATGAGCAGTTCTTC. Amino acids: CASSPRAPGLGRGYNEQFF. The J gene is TRBJ2-1, the V gene TRBV6-1; TRBD2 matches 7 bases. CDR3 length: 19 residues. J lost 4 bases, V lost 6 bases, and 21 bases had no gene match. Germline V lookup: CDR1 MNHNS, CDR2 SASEGT.